This T cell receptor (beta chain) was sequenced for a study of blood T cell repertoires in COVID-19. On the study more broadly: Samples representing acute and convalescent COVID-19 were sourced from the United States, Italy and Spain.

The trim removed 4 bases at V and 4 bases at J, leaving 10 bases unmatched. Germline V gene data show CDR1 as SGHNT and CDR2 as YYREEE (reference sequence). The CDR3 sequence is 16 residues long. Per the authors' pipeline: Estimates of nucleated cell counts were drawn from the amplification of reference gene primers. Sequenced by immunoSEQ multiplex PCR; TCRdb stores in-frame clones only, minus some. Clone size and V and J calls were adopted from that table, with D and trimming inferred from the DNA. The data contain over 85,000 clones, 70% to 90% of them seen just once; the ten biggest clones take up around 2%.

The genes are TRBV5-4 and TRBJ1-1, with 10 nucleotides matching TRBD1. Sequenced material: peripheral blood. The clonotype comes from a man aged 45-60 years with active COVID-19. CDR3 DNA sequence: TGTGCCAGCAGCCCTAGACAGGGGGCGTTGGGCACTGAAGCTTTCTTT. The encoded protein is CASSPRQGALGTEAFF.